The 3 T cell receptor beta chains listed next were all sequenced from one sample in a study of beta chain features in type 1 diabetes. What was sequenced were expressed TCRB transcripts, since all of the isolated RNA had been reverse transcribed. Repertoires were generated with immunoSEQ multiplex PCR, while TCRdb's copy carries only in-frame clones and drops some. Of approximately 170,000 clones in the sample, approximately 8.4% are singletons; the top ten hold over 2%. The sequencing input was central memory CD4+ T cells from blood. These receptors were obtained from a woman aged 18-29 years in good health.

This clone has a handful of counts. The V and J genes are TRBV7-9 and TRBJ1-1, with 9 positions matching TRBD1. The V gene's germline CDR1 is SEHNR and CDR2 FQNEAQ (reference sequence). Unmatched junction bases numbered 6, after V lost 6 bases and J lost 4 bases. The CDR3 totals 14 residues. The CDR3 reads CASSTGTGFTEAFF. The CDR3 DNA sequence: TGTGCCAGCAGTACCGGGACAGGGTTCACTGAAGCTTTCTTT.

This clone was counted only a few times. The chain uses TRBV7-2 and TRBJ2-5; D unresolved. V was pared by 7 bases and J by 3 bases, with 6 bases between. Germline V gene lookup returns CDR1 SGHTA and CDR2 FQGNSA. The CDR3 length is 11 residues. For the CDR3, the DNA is TGTGCCAGCACCCCCAAAGAGACCCAGTACTTC. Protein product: CASTPKETQYF.

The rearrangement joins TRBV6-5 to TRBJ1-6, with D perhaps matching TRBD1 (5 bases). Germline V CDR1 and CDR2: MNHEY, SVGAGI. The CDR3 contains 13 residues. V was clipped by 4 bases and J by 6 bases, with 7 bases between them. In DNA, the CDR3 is TGTGCCAGCAGTTCAGGGTCTAATTCACCCCTCCACTTT. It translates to CASSSGSNSPLHF.